One and the same sample provided the 23 T cell receptor beta chains below, sequenced in a study of Tregs in tolerant kidney transplant recipients. Repertoires were generated with immunoSEQ multiplex PCR, while TCRdb's copy carries only in-frame clones and drops some. The repertoire table contains fewer than 55,000 clones. The input for sequencing was CD4+ T cells from blood, taken before the transplant. Receptor source: a human donor who received a combined kidney and bone marrow transplant.

A remark on this clone: The CDR3 is cut off 3 residues early in the read; its end comes from the germline J gene. This rearrangement joins TRBV19 to TRBJ1-5; 7 nucleotides match TRBD1. CDR1 is LNHDA, CDR2 SQIVND, per germline (reference sequence). J was trimmed by 3 bases and V by 4 bases; bases with no gene match: 9. This CDR3 comprises 16 residues. CDR3 residues: CASSNRQGRNNQPQHF. CDR3 DNA, as far as it was read: TGTGCCAGTAGTAACCGACAGGGAAGAAACAATCAGCCC.

Regarding this clone: The read finishes 3 residues shy of the CDR3 end, and the germline J gene is used to complete it. The genes are TRBV20-1 and TRBJ1-1; D not resolved. The CDR3 loop spans 14 amino acids. Germline CDR1 reads DFQATT; CDR2 reads SNEGSKA (reference sequence). V was trimmed by 6 bases and J by 4 bases, leaving 18 bases between them. CDR3 residues: CSATWAGRFTEAFF. CDR3 DNA, as far as it was read: TGCAGTGCGACTTGGGCGGGAAGATTCACTGAA.

Worth noting for this clone: The read is 3 residues too short to cover the CDR3 end, so that end is filled in from the germline J gene. V is TRBV19 and J is TRBJ1-5, with D perhaps matching TRBD1 (5 bases). Germline CDR1 reads LNHDA; CDR2 reads SQIVND (reference sequence). The CDR3 is made up of 16 amino acids. The V gene lost 5 bases and the J gene lost 1 base, with 15 bases spanning the gap. CDR3 amino acids: CASSQRAGLSNQPQHF. The CDR3 bases that were read are TGTGCCAGTAGTCAACGGGCAGGGTTAAGCAATCAGCCC.

About this clone: The read falls 3 residues short of the CDR3 end, and the missing part is taken from the germline J gene. V is TRBV18 and J is TRBJ1-1; D ambiguous. Germline CDR1 and CDR2: KGHSH and LQKENI. The CDR3 totals 14 residues. V dropped 1 base and J dropped 2 bases, with 8 bases sitting between them. CDR3 amino acids: CASSPRQVNTEAFF. The CDR3 DNA, read in part, is TGTGCCAGCTCACCACGGCAGGTTAACACTGAA. Complete variable domain (other parts from reference TRBV18 and TRBJ1-1): NAGVMQNPRHLVRRRGQEARLRCSPMKGHSHVYWYRQLPEEGLKFMVYLQKENIIDESGMPKERFSAEFPKEGPSILRIQQVVRGDSAAYFCASSPRQVNTEAFFGQGTRLTVV.

In regard to this clone: The read ends 3 residues early relative to the CDR3; the germline J gene fills the gap. This sequence joins TRBV7-9 and TRBJ2-5; a possible D gene is TRBD2 (5 bases). The ends were cut back, 1 base at V and 2 bases at J, with 5 bases in the middle. Germline loops: CDR1 SEHNR, CDR2 FQNEAQ (reference sequence). The CDR3 has 13 amino acids. The CDR3 sequence is CASSLGTQETQYF. CDR3 bases read: TGTGCCAGCAGCTTAGGGACTCAAGAGACC.

On this clone: The observed sequence ends 3 residues before the CDR3 terminus, with the missing tail filled in from the germline J gene. The chain combines TRBV18 with TRBJ2-1, with 7 nucleotides matching TRBD1. The CDR3 sequence is 15 residues long. Losses at the gene ends were 0 bases for V and 7 bases for J; bases not matched to a gene: 6. Germline V gene data show CDR1 as KGHSH and CDR2 as LQKENI. CDR3: CASSPPRTGRNEQFF. The part of the CDR3 DNA that was read is TGTGCCAGCTCACCACCGAGGACAGGTAGGAATGAG.

As for this clone: Read data end 3 residues before the CDR3 end; the end is taken from the germline J gene. This chain joins TRBV20-1 and TRBJ2-3, with 7 bases identical to TRBD2. The germline CDR1 and CDR2 sequences are DFQATT and SNEGSKA (reference sequence). The trim removed 5 bases at V and 8 bases at J, leaving 13 bases unmatched. The CDR3 is made up of 14 amino acids. CDR3 DNA (partial): TGCAGTGCTCCAAGGGACTACAAAGTTGGTACG. This translates into CSAPRDYKVGT. The full CDR3 protein reads CSAPRDYKVGTQYF.

About this clone itself: The read finishes 3 residues shy of the CDR3 end, and the germline J gene is used to complete it. The chain recombines TRBV2 with TRBJ1-1; maybe TRBD1 (5 bases). The CDR3 covers 12 residues. Germline V CDR1 and CDR2: SNHLY, FYNNEI. This chain's CDR3 is CASTEGHPWAFF. The CDR3 bases that were read are TGTGCCAGCACCGAAGGACACCCCTGG.

Concerning this clone itself: Coverage ceases 3 residues before the CDR3 finishes, and the germline J gene fills in the end. V and J are TRBV5-6 and TRBJ1-2; D call uncertain. The CDR3 covers 14 residues. V was shortened by 4 bases and J by 4 bases, with 14 bases between the two germline ends. Germline V CDR1 and CDR2: SGHDT, YYEEEE. The CDR3 here is CASSPTKIGYGYTF. The sequenced CDR3 bases are TGTGCCAGCAGCCCGACAAAAATCGGCTATGGC.

Regarding this clone: The CDR3 end lies 3 residues beyond the end of the read and is filled in from the germline J gene. The chain combines TRBV18 with TRBJ2-1; D might be TRBD1 (5 bases). Trimming removed 3 bases from V and 3 bases from J, with 9 bases in between. The V gene's germline CDR1 is KGHSH and CDR2 LQKENI. The CDR3 runs 14 residues. CDR3 sequence: CASSPSDSYNEQFF. The sequenced part of the CDR3 DNA is TGTGCCAGCTCACCGTCAGACAGCTACAATGAG.

About this clone itself: The read halts 3 residues ahead of the CDR3 end, with the missing end drawn from the germline J gene. J is TRBJ2-7 and V is TRBV7-9; 8 bases are shared with TRBD1. Trimming removed 2 bases from V and 3 bases from J; junction bases left unmatched: 6. The length of the CDR3 is 15 residues. Germline V gene lookup returns CDR1 SEHNR and CDR2 FQNEAQ (reference sequence). The CDR3 loop reads CASSLWGTGGYEQYF. The sequenced CDR3 bases are TGTGCCAGCAGCTTATGGGGTACAGGGGGCTACGAG. The full variable domain, rest sourced from reference TRBV7-9 and TRBJ2-7, is DTGVSQNPRHKITKRGQNVTFRCDPISEHNRLYWYRQTLGQGPEFLTYFQNEAQLEKSRLLSDRFSAERPKGSFSTLEIQRTEQGDSAMYLCASSLWGTGGYEQYFGPGTRLTVT.

Turning to this clone: The missing CDR3 end, 3 residues past where the read stops, is filled in from the germline J gene. The gene calls are TRBV20-1 and TRBJ2-1, with a weak D call TRBD1 (8 bases). With 1 base removed from V and 5 bases from J, the gap between germline ends came to 24 bases. Germline lookup yields CDR1 DFQATT and CDR2 SNEGSKA (reference sequence). The CDR3 spans 18 residues. The chain's CDR3 is CSARGARGRTSSHNEQFF. CDR3 DNA, as far as it was read: TGCAGTGCTAGAGGGGCCAGGGGGCGGACTAGTTCCCACAATGAG.

Remarks on this clone: The read ends 3 residues shy of where the CDR3 ends; the end is completed using the germline J gene. This chain joins TRBV19 and TRBJ2-3; D call uncertain. This CDR3 has 15 residues. Trimming took off 0 bases at V and 5 bases at J, with 12 bases between the two ends. Germline V CDR1 and CDR2: LNHDA, SQIVND (reference sequence). The CDR3 spells CASSIEVVAGDTQYF. The CDR3 bases that were read are TGTGCCAGTAGTATAGAGGTTGTGGCTGGAGATACG.

Remarks on this clone: The DNA ends 3 residues before the CDR3 does, and the rest of the CDR3 is filled in from the germline J gene. This chain joins TRBV11-2 and TRBJ1-5; D gene uncertain. Germline CDR1 and CDR2: SGHAT and FQNNGV. This CDR3 has 14 amino acids. Trimming left V 5 bases short and J 2 bases short, with 10 bases between. CDR3 DNA, as far as it was read: TGTGCCAGCAGCCCCTTGGCTGGCAATCAGCCC. It encodes CASSPLAGNQP. The full CDR3 sequence reads CASSPLAGNQPQHF.

A note on this clone: The read ends 3 residues early relative to the CDR3; the germline J gene fills the gap. This sequence joins TRBV19 and TRBJ1-4; 8 bases align to TRBD1. The CDR3 totals 18 residues. Germline loops: CDR1 LNHDA, CDR2 SQIVND (reference sequence). With 7 bases clipped from V and 0 bases from J, the junction kept 13 bases outside the gene matches. The CDR3 loop is CASNPAGGRSATNEKLFF. The sequenced part of the CDR3 DNA is TGTGCCAGTAACCCGGCAGGGGGCCGATCTGCAACTAATGAAAAA.

Remarks on this clone: The read finishes 3 residues shy of the CDR3 end, and the germline J gene is used to complete it. The chain combines TRBV19 with TRBJ1-1; 7 bases agree with TRBD1. This CDR3 comprises 16 residues. V shed 1 base, J shed 2 bases, and the junction held 7 bases outside the gene matches. Looked up from germline, CDR1 is LNHDA and CDR2 is SQIVND (reference sequence). The CDR3 region is CASSIAATGINTEAFF. The covered CDR3 bases are TGTGCCAGTAGTATAGCGGCGACAGGGATCAACACTGAA.

Concerning this clone itself: From the germline J gene comes the end of the CDR3, since the read stops 3 residues before it. This chain uses TRBV2 with TRBJ2-7; no reliable D call. The CDR3 contains 15 residues. Trimming cost V 4 bases and J 0 bases, with 13 bases left between them. Germline V gene data show CDR1 as SNHLY and CDR2 as FYNNEI. Incomplete CDR3 DNA: TGTGCCAGCAGTGGGCAACATTCTAGCTCCTACGAG. Amino acid sequence: CASSGQHSSSYE. The whole CDR3 sequence is CASSGQHSSSYEQYF.

On this clone: The read halts 3 residues ahead of the CDR3 end, with the missing end drawn from the germline J gene. V and J are TRBV19 and TRBJ1-2; tentatively, D is TRBD1 (5 bases). Per germline, CDR1 LNHDA and CDR2 SQIVND (reference sequence). The CDR3 covers 14 residues. V shed 6 bases and J shed 4 bases, with 15 bases lying between them. This CDR3 is CASRWGVGVYGYTF. The covered CDR3 bases are TGTGCCAGTAGATGGGGGGTCGGGGTCTATGGC.

About this clone: The read terminates 3 residues before the CDR3 end, so the remaining end is supplied by the germline J gene. The chain recombines TRBV7-9 with TRBJ1-3, with TRBD1 identical over 9 bases. The CDR3 is 15 amino acids. Germline trimming cut 4 bases from V and 4 bases from J; bases unmatched to any gene: 5. Germline V gene lookup returns CDR1 SEHNR and CDR2 FQNEAQ (reference sequence). CDR3 protein: CASSWDRVGGNTIYF. The sequenced part of the CDR3 DNA is TGTGCCAGCAGCTGGGACAGGGTGGGAGGAAACACC.

In regard to this clone: Read sequence stops 3 residues before the CDR3 end, and the germline J gene provides the missing end. This chain joins TRBV6-1 and TRBJ2-2; D is possibly TRBD1 (5 bases). The length of the CDR3 is 15 residues. Germline CDR1 MNHNS, CDR2 SASEGT. V gave up 2 bases and J gave up 6 bases, with 13 bases separating them. CDR3 DNA, as far as it was read: TGTGCCAGCAGTGAACGCAGGGCGGTCGCCGGGGAG. This sequence encodes CASSERRAVAGE. The whole CDR3 sequence is CASSERRAVAGELFF.

As regards this clone: The read ends 3 residues early relative to the CDR3; the germline J gene fills the gap. The chain combines TRBV20-1 with TRBJ1-2, with D perhaps TRBD1 (6 bases). V was shortened by 3 bases and J by 4 bases, with 18 bases between the two germline ends. The germline gives CDR1 DFQATT, CDR2 SNEGSKA (reference sequence). CDR3 length equals 15 residues. The DNA read from the CDR3 is TGCAGTGCTAGTCAACCTGGCGGGGGCCCCTATGGC. Amino acid sequence: CSASQPGGGPYG. The full CDR3 sequence reads CSASQPGGGPYGYTF.

With respect to this clone: The read finishes 3 residues shy of the CDR3 end, and the germline J gene is used to complete it. This chain links TRBV7-3 with TRBJ2-1; TRBD2 aligns across 13 bases. The CDR3 is 22 residues long. V gave up 1 base and J gave up 4 bases; unmatched junction bases: 19. The germline gives CDR1 SGHTA, CDR2 FQGTGA. The CDR3 sequence is CASSLMPPGRLAGGPLYNEQFF. The CDR3 bases that were read are TGTGCCAGCAGCTTAATGCCCCCGGGCAGACTAGCGGGAGGCCCCTTATACAATGAG. The variable domain in full, completed from reference TRBV7-3 and TRBJ2-1, reads GAGVSQTPSNKVTEKGKYVELRCDPISGHTALYWYRQSLGQGPEFLIYFQGTGAADDSGLPNDRFFAVRPEGSVSTLKIQRTERGDSAVYLCASSLMPPGRLAGGPLYNEQFFGPGTRLTVL.

A remark on this clone: The CDR3 goes on 3 residues after the read ends, and that part is filled in from the germline J gene. The chain joins TRBV7-6 to TRBJ2-5; possible D gene TRBD1, 6 bases. Trimming shortened V by 5 bases and J by 1 base, and 11 bases separated the two germline ends. Per germline, CDR1 SGHVS and CDR2 FNYEAQ. The CDR3 covers 14 residues. Partial CDR3 DNA: TGTGCCAGCAGCCCGAAAGGGGGCCAAGAGACC. This translates into CASSPKGGQET. The complete CDR3 reads CASSPKGGQETQYF. Full variable domain (rest looked up from reference TRBV7-6 and TRBJ2-5): GAGVSQSPRYKVTKRGQDVALRCDPISGHVSLYWYRQALGQGPEFLTYFNYEAQQDKSGLPNDRFSAERPEGSISTLTIQRTEQRDSAMYRCASSPKGGQETQYFGPGTRLLVL.